This TCR beta chain was sequenced during a study of T-cell reconstitution after alpha-beta-depleted transplantation in children. Whole-study findings and limits: Once a year had passed after transplant, T-cell counts and diversity came mostly from newly produced T cells. Day-60 TCRbeta diversity that was high in some patients was derived from surviving recipient T cells and thymic progenitors. Reports say that about two months after transplant, the alpha-beta T cells came out of several hundred graft clones that had expanded.

V lost 2 bases and J lost 3; bases outside the gene matches: 3. The CDR3 totals 14 residues. The V gene's germline CDR1 is MNHEY and CDR2 SVGAGI. Preparing the TCRbeta library involved the use of unique molecular identifiers. TCRdb independently ran MiXCR on the PCR reads; one entry per CDR3 protein. The profile shows around 270,000 distinct CDR3 sequences, roughly 8.2% of them singletons. This clonotype has a count of ten or more. Its antigen is unknown. The chain joins TRBV6-5 to TRBJ1-1; 7 positions agree with TRBD1. The source of this sequence is a female patient aged 2-10 years who had a stem cell transplant for Fanconi anemia, so the T cells may come from the graft donor. The starting material was peripheral blood, obtained 360 days after TCRalphabeta/CD19-depleted stem cell transplant. The CDR3 protein is CASSYRGGDTEAFF. In DNA form, the CDR3 reads TGTGCCAGCAGTTACAGAGGGGGCGACACTGAAGCTTTCTTT.